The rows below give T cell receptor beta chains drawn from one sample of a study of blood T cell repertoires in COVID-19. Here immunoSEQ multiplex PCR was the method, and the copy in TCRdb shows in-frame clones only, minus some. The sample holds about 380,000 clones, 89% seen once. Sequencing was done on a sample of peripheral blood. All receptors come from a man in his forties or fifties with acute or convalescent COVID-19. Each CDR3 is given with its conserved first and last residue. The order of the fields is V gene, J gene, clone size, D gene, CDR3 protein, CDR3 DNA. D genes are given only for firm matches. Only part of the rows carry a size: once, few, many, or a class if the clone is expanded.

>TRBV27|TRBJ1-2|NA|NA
CASSLSRPGAGGYTF
TGTGCCAGCAGTTTATCTAGGCCAGGGGCAGGTGGCTACACCTTC
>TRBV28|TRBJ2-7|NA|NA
CATETREGVYEQYF
TGTGCCACCGAAACTCGGGAAGGAGTGTACGAGCAGTACTTC
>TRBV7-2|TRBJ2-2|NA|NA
CASSLTGKVNTGELFF
TGTGCCAGCAGCTTAACAGGGAAGGTAAACACCGGGGAGCTGTTTTTT
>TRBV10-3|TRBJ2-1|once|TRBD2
CAIRGGGVLDNEQFF
TGTGCCATCCGCGGGGGTGGGGTATTGGACAATGAGCAGTTCTTC
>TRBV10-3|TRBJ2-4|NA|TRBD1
CAISPGTGTKNIQYF
TGTGCCATCAGTCCCGGGACAGGGACCAAAAACATTCAGTACTTC
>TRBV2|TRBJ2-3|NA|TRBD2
CATSGGTDTQYF
TGTGCCACTAGCGGGGGGACAGATACGCAGTATTTT
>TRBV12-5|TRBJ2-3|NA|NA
CASGQTGGTDTQYF
TGTGCTAGTGGTCAAACAGGAGGCACAGATACGCAGTATTTT
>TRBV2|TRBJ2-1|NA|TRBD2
CASSESSGSSYNEQFF
TGTGCCAGCAGTGAAAGTAGCGGGAGCTCCTACAATGAGCAGTTCTTC
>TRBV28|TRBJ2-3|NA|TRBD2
CASSPLAGGTDTQYF
TGTGCCAGCAGTCCCCTAGCGGGGGGCACAGATACGCAGTATTTT
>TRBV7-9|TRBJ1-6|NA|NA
CASSSPSPGPSSYNSPLHF
TGTGCCAGCAGCTCCCCCTCCCCAGGGCCAAGCTCCTATAATTCACCCCTCCACTTT
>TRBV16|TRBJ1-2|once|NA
CASSQAGTRNYGYTF
TGTGCCAGCAGCCAAGCGGGAACACGGAACTATGGCTACACCTTC
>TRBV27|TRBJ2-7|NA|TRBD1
CASSSPGQGRDEQYF
TGTGCCAGCAGTTCACCGGGACAGGGGCGCGACGAGCAGTACTTC
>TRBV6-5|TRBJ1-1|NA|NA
CASSSGGGGAEAFF
TGTGCCAGCAGCTCTGGGGGGGGAGGGGCTGAAGCTTTCTTT
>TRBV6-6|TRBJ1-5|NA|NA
CASRYVESGNQPQHF
TGTGCCAGCAGGTACGTGGAGTCCGGCAATCAGCCCCAGCATTTT
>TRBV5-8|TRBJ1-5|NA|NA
CASSIGGYSNQPQHF
TGTGCCAGCAGCATTGGGGGGTATAGCAATCAGCCCCAGCATTTT
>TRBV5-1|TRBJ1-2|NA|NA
CASSLNGNGYTF
TGCGCCAGCAGCTTAAACGGGAATGGCTACACCTTC
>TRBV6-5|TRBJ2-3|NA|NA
CAILPPPGRTQYF
TGTGCCATCCTCCCCCCGCCTGGGCGAACGCAGTATTTT
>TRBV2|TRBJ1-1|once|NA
CASSEGRRGTEAFF
TGTGCCAGCAGTGAAGGCAGAAGAGGCACTGAAGCTTTCTTT
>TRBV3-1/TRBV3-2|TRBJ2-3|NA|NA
CASSQFSRAGQRSTDTQYF
TGTGCCAGCAGCCAATTCAGTCGCGCGGGTCAGCGTTCCACAGATACGCAGTATTTT
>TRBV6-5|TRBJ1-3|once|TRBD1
CASSYSPGGSGNTIYF
TGTGCCAGCAGTTACTCGCCAGGGGGCTCTGGAAACACCATATATTTT
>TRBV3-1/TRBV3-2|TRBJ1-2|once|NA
CASSHGGYGYTF
TGTGCCAGCAGCCACGGTGGCTATGGCTACACCTTC
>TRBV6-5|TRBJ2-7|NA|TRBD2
CASGLAGTYEQYF
TGTGCCAGTGGACTAGCGGGAACCTACGAGCAGTACTTC
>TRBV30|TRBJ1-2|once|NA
CASSIGQLAVYGYTF
TGTGCCAGCAGCATAGGACAGCTCGCGGTATATGGCTACACCTTC
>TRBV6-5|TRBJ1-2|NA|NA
CASSYSTRPGFGYTF
TGTGCCAGCAGTTACTCGACCCGGCCAGGGTTTGGCTACACCTTC
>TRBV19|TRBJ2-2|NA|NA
CASSILPGQFANTGELFF
TGTGCCAGTAGTATACTCCCAGGACAGTTCGCGAACACCGGGGAGCTGTTTTTT
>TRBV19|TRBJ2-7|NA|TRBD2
CASSPPEGGYYEQYF
TGTGCCAGTAGTCCACCAGAGGGAGGGTACTACGAGCAGTACTTC
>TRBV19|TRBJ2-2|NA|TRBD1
CASSGQGANTGELFF
TGTGCCAGTAGTGGACAGGGGGCGAACACCGGGGAGCTGTTTTTT
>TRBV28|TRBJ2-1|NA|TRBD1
CASSTYRTGSSSYNEQFF
TGTGCCAGCAGTACATATAGGACAGGGTCGAGTTCCTACAATGAGCAGTTCTTC
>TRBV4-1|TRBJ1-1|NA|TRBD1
CASSQTLSKGQKAFF
TGCGCCAGCAGCCAGACTTTATCGAAGGGACAGAAAGCTTTCTTT
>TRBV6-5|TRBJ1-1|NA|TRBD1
CAAGGTGDMNTEAFF
TGTGCCGCAGGCGGGACAGGGGACATGAACACTGAAGCTTTCTTT
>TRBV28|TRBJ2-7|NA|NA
CASSFQAEVAYEQYF
TGTGCCAGCAGTTTTCAAGCGGAGGTGGCCTACGAGCAGTACTTC
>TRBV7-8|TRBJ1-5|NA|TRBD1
CASSLRDRSNQPQHF
TGTGCCAGCAGTTTACGGGACAGGTCCAATCAGCCCCAGCATTTT
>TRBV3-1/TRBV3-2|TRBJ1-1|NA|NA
CASSQRDKNTEAFF
TGTGCCAGCAGCCAACGTGACAAGAACACTGAAGCTTTCTTT
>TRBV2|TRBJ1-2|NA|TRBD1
CASRDRESNYGYTF
TGTGCCAGCAGAGACAGGGAGTCGAACTATGGCTACACCTTC
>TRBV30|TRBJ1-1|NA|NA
CAWRAGDTEAFF
TGTGCCTGGAGGGCGGGGGACACTGAAGCTTTCTTT
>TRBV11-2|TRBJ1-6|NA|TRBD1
CASSVPGQGANSPLHF
TGTGCCAGCAGCGTCCCGGGACAGGGGGCTAATTCACCCCTCCACTTT
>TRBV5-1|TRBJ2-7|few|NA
CASSLDQGLYEQYF
TGCGCCAGCAGCTTGGACCAGGGCCTATACGAGCAGTACTTC
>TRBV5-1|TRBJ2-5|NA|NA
CASSKRGGGWQETQYF
TGCGCCAGCAGCAAACGAGGAGGGGGCTGGCAAGAGACCCAGTACTTC
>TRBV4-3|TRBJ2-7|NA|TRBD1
CASSQDYGTGGYEQYF
TGCGCCAGCAGCCAAGATTATGGGACAGGGGGCTACGAGCAGTACTTC
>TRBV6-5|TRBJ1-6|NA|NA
CASSSASSYNSPLHF
TGTGCCAGCAGTTCTGCCAGCTCCTATAATTCACCCCTCCACTTT
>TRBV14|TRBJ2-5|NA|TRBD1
CASSQPGQGAGETQYF
TGTGCCAGCAGCCAGCCCGGACAGGGGGCGGGAGAGACCCAGTACTTC
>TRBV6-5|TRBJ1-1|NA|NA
CASSPRGATEAFF
TGTGCCAGCAGCCCGCGGGGCGCCACTGAAGCTTTCTTT
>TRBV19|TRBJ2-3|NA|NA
CASSFSDTQYF
TGTGCCAGTAGTTTTTCGGATACGCAGTATTTT
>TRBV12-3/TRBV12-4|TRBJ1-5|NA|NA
CASSPLNQPQHF
TGTGCCAGCAGTCCCCTGAATCAGCCCCAGCATTTT
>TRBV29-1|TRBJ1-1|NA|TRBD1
CSVEGTGDGAFF
TGCAGCGTAGAAGGGACAGGGGACGGGGCTTTCTTT
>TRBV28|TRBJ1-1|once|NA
CASSLGQGSFKAFF
TGTGCCAGCAGTTTGGGCCAGGGGTCGTTTAAAGCTTTCTTT
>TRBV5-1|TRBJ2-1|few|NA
CASSFASGRNEQFF
TGCGCCAGCAGCTTCGCCTCAGGTAGGAATGAGCAGTTCTTC
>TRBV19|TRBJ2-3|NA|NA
CASSIWAPTDTQYF
TGTGCCAGTAGTATATGGGCCCCCACAGATACGCAGTATTTT